This T cell receptor beta chain was observed in a study of cytotoxic CD8 clonotypes in ibrutinib-treated CLL. The study's findings and limits: Sustained-remission patients were sampled at one set of times and progressing patients at different ones.

The sequencing depth, 1 in 200,000 to 1 in 1 million T cells, was the target. TCRdb's table, derived via immunoSEQ multiplex PCR, lists solely in-frame clones and lacks some. The data hold about 300,000 clones, with about 72% observed a single time. CDR1 is MDHEN and CDR2 is SYDVKM in the germline V gene. Deletions cut 6 bases from V and 0 bases from J, with 21 bases between. The CDR3 has 17 amino acids. In regard to this clone: What it binds is unknown.

The sequenced sample was PBMCs, obtained at disease progression, from a patient treated with ibrutinib. This TCR was sampled from a human donor with chronic lymphocytic leukemia. The chain is built from TRBV28 and TRBJ2-7; tentatively, D is TRBD2 (6 bases). CDR3 in DNA: TGTGCCAGCAGCTCCGGGACTGGGCGGCTCGACTCCTACGAGCAGTACTTC. It specifies CASSSGTGRLDSYEQYF. The whole variable domain, remainder taken from reference TRBV28 and TRBJ2-7, is DVKVTQSSRYLVKRTGEKVFLECVQDMDHENMFWYRQDPGLGLRLIYFSYDVKMKEKGDIPEGYSVSREKKERFSLILESASTNQTSMYLCASSSGTGRLDSYEQYFGPGTRLTVT.